One sample yielded the 29 T cell receptor beta chains listed below, sequenced in a study of regulatory T cells. Study-level findings and limits: Hydrophobic residues at CDR3 positions 6 and 7 were enriched in conventional CD4+ T cells of CD3G-deficient patients.

These receptors have no identified antigens. Amplification used 52 TRBV primers and 13 TRBJ primers. TCRdb keeps only in-frame clones here, not all; method: immunoSEQ multiplex PCR. The sample comprises tens of thousands of clones, 85% to 95% of which are singletons, and approximately 0.98% rests with the top ten. Sequenced material: conventional CD4+ T cells sorted from blood. These receptors were collected from a child aged 2-15 years with CD3G deficiency.

This chain connects TRBV7-9 to TRBJ2-3, with TRBD1 identical over 7 bases. The CDR3 totals 17 residues. V lost 0 bases and J lost 3; bases outside the gene matches: 9. CDR1 is SEHNR and CDR2 is FQNEAQ in the germline V gene (reference sequence). As DNA, the CDR3 is TGTGCCAGCAGCTTAGCACAACAGGGGTTGAAGACAGATACGCAGTATTTT. Encoded protein: CASSLAQQGLKTDTQYF.

The rearrangement uses TRBV19 and TRBJ2-2; TRBD1 matches 10 bases. After removal of 5 bases from V and 6 bases from J, the junction contained 3 bases not matched to a gene. CDR3 length equals 14 residues. The germline CDR1 and CDR2 sequences are LNHDA and SQIVND (reference sequence). The CDR3 region is CASSWTGGPGELFF. CDR3 sequence (DNA): TGTGCCAGTAGTTGGACAGGGGGGCCCGGGGAGCTGTTTTTT.

The chain is built from TRBV10-3 and TRBJ2-7; 8 positions agree with TRBD2. The V segment lost 0 bases and the J segment 1 base; nucleotides outside the gene matches: 2. The CDR3 consists of 15 residues. Germline V gene lookup returns CDR1 ENHRY and CDR2 SYGVKD. This chain's CDR3 is CAISESSGTSYEQYF. CDR3 sequence (DNA): TGTGCCATCAGTGAGTCTAGCGGGACGTCCTACGAGCAGTACTTC.

This chain links TRBV18 with TRBJ2-5; D not certain. The ends were cut back, 3 bases at V and 1 base at J, with 12 bases in the middle. In germline, CDR1 is KGHSH, CDR2 LQKENI. The CDR3 extends over 15 amino acids. The CDR3, as DNA: TGTGCCAGCTCACCCATGGGCGGACCCCAAGAGACCCAGTACTTC. Translation gives CASSPMGGPQETQYF.

This clone was seen once. The CDR3 bases are TGTGCCAGTAGTGAGGGGGGCCAAGAGACCCAGTACTTC. It is translated as CASSEGGQETQYF. This rearrangement joins TRBV19 to TRBJ2-5, with D perhaps assigned TRBD1 or TRBD2 (6 bases each). Germline V CDR1 and CDR2: LNHDA, SQIVND (reference sequence). This CDR3 is built from 13 residues. Trimming cost V 5 bases and J 1 base, with 8 bases left between them.

The chain joins TRBV28 to TRBJ2-5, with 9 bases that match TRBD2. The J segment lost 2 bases and the V segment lost 10 bases, leaving 2 bases of the junction unmatched. The CDR3 has 12 amino acids. Germline CDR1 MDHEN, CDR2 SYDVKM. CDR3 bases: TGTGCCACCGGACTAGCGCAAGAGACCCAGTACTTC. This translates into CATGLAQETQYF.

V gene TRBV5-1 combines with J gene TRBJ2-7; TRBD1 is a possible D gene (7 bases). Trimming took 0 bases from V and 2 from J, leaving 15 bases between them. CDR3 size: 16 residues. Per germline, CDR1 SGHRS and CDR2 YFSETQ. The DNA for the CDR3 is TGCGCCAGCAGCTTGGGACAGGGTGCGGGAACCTACGAGCAGTACTTC. Translating gives CASSLGQGAGTYEQYF.

J is TRBJ1-5 and V is TRBV28; TRBD1 agrees at 7 bases. Unmatched junction bases numbered 5, after V lost 8 bases and J lost 4 bases. The CDR3 extends over 13 amino acids. The germline V gene encodes CDR1 MDHEN and CDR2 SYDVKM. For the CDR3, the DNA is TGTGCCAGCCAGACAGGGCCTAATCAGCCCCAGCATTTT. This translates into CASQTGPNQPQHF.

The rearrangement links TRBV7-9 to TRBJ2-5; D unresolved. V lost 1 base and J lost 5, with 14 bases in between. CDR3 length: 15 residues. Germline CDR1 and CDR2: SEHNR and FQNEAQ (reference sequence). In DNA form, the CDR3 reads TGTGCCAGCAGCTTAGATCGGGTCGTCGGGGAGACCCAGTACTTC. Residues: CASSLDRVVGETQYF.

This sequence joins TRBV6-6 and TRBJ2-1, with D perhaps TRBD1 (6 bases). This CDR3 has 15 residues. Germline values: CDR1 MNHNY, CDR2 SVGAGI (reference sequence). Trimming took 2 bases from V and 6 from J, leaving 14 bases between them. The CDR3, as DNA: TGTGCCAGCAGTTACCCTTCGACAGGAATCAATGAGCAGTTCTTC. This translates into CASSYPSTGINEQFF.

The chain uses TRBV28 and TRBJ2-7; TRBD1 agrees at 8 bases. This CDR3 is built from 16 residues. Germline V gene data show CDR1 as MDHEN and CDR2 as SYDVKM. The trim removed 3 bases at V and 0 bases at J, leaving 7 bases unmatched. The CDR3 loop is CASSLTGVRGSYEQYF. The CDR3 DNA sequence: TGTGCCAGCAGTTTGACAGGGGTAAGGGGCTCCTACGAGCAGTACTTC.

The chain carries TRBV27 and TRBJ2-7, with 9 bases fitting TRBD2. The CDR3 extends over 14 amino acids. J gave up 5 bases and V 2 bases, and 4 bases lay outside the gene matches. CDR1 is MNHEY, CDR2 SMNVEV, per germline (reference sequence). DNA of the CDR3: TGTGCCAGCAGTTTAGGCGGGAGGGCGCACGAGCAGTACTTC. Encoded protein: CASSLGGRAHEQYF.

This rearrangement joins TRBV28 to TRBJ2-1; D may correspond to TRBD1 or TRBD2 (5 bases each). The CDR3 covers 12 residues. V was cut by 5 bases and J by 10 bases, with 12 bases left in between. Germline V gene data show CDR1 as MDHEN and CDR2 as SYDVKM. CDR3 sequence: CASSLLRGEQFF. DNA for the CDR3: TGTGCCAGCAGTCTGCTCCGGGGCGAGCAGTTCTTC.

The chain joins TRBV19 to TRBJ1-5; 9 nucleotides agree with TRBD1. The J segment lost 6 bases and the V segment lost 8 bases, leaving 11 bases of the junction unmatched. The CDR3 has 15 amino acids. Germline V gives CDR1 LNHDA, CDR2 SQIVND (reference sequence). The CDR3 region has the DNA TGTGCCAGTGGAACCGGGACAGGGAGGCCTCAGCCCCAGCATTTT. Protein sequence: CASGTGTGRPQPQHF.

V and J are TRBV28 and TRBJ2-7; D is tentatively TRBD1 or TRBD2 (6 bases each). This CDR3 comprises 12 residues. Germline V gene sequence: CDR1 MDHEN, CDR2 SYDVKM. Between the trimmed V and J ends, which lost 4 bases and 6 bases, there was a span of 10 bases. As DNA, the CDR3 is TGTGCCAGCAGTTCACAGGGACTCGAGCAGTACTTC. It yields the protein CASSSQGLEQYF. Using reference TRBV28 and TRBJ2-7 for the parts outside the CDR3, the full variable domain is DVKVTQSSRYLVKRTGEKVFLECVQDMDHENMFWYRQDPGLGLRLIYFSYDVKMKEKGDIPEGYSVSREKKERFSLILESASTNQTSMYLCASSSQGLEQYFGPGTRLTVT.

The chain carries TRBV28 and TRBJ2-7; D uncertain. CDR1 is MDHEN, CDR2 SYDVKM, per germline. This CDR3 is 15 amino acids long. V shed 4 bases and J shed 0 bases, with 13 bases lying between them. In DNA form, the CDR3 reads TGTGCCAGCAGTTCCGCCGAAAGAGCCTCCTACGAGCAGTACTTC. Its translation: CASSSAERASYEQYF.

This chain's CDR3 is CASSSYRGLGNNEQFF. DNA for the CDR3: TGTGCCAGCAGTTCCTACAGGGGGCTTGGAAACAATGAGCAGTTCTTC. The chain employs TRBV28 and TRBJ2-1; 9 bases align to TRBD1. Germline V gene sequence: CDR1 MDHEN, CDR2 SYDVKM. CDR3 length equals 16 residues. Trimming removed 4 bases from V and 5 bases from J; junction bases left unmatched: 9.

This clone was picked up a small number of times. The rearrangement links TRBV6-1 to TRBJ1-2; D is undetermined. The CDR3 runs to 11 residues. Trimming pared 2 bases from V and 8 bases from J, leaving 6 bases between. The germline V gene encodes CDR1 MNHNS and CDR2 SASEGT. CDR3 protein: CASSETGGYTF. CDR3 nucleotides: TGTGCCAGCAGTGAAACGGGCGGCTACACCTTC.

The CDR3 DNA reads as TGTGCCATCAGTGAGTCTGGACTAGCCCCCTACAATGAGCAGTTCTTC. This translates into CAISESGLAPYNEQFF. The V call is TRBV10-3, the J call TRBJ2-1; TRBD2 matches 8 bases. The CDR3 covers 16 residues. J was trimmed by 2 bases and V by 0 bases; bases with no gene match: 3. Germline lookup yields CDR1 ENHRY and CDR2 SYGVKD.

The chain combines TRBV28 with TRBJ2-7; the D call may be TRBD1 or TRBD2 (5 bases each). V was shortened by 3 bases and J by 4 bases, with 13 bases between the two germline ends. The CDR3 covers 14 residues. The germline CDR1 and CDR2 sequences are MDHEN and SYDVKM. The CDR3: CASSFLGDSYEQYF. The CDR3 DNA reads TGTGCCAGCAGTTTTCTGGGGGATTCTTACGAGCAGTACTTC.

The rearrangement uses TRBV10-3 and TRBJ2-6, with a possible D match to TRBD1 (5 bases). The CDR3 covers 15 residues. The ends were cut back, 8 bases at V and 3 bases at J, with 14 bases in the middle. Germline CDR1 and CDR2: ENHRY and SYGVKD. CDR3 sequence (DNA): TGTGCCATCCGTCCAGGGTCTGGTGGGGCCAACGTCCTGACTTTC. Its translation is CAIRPGSGGANVLTF.

The chain joins TRBV5-1 to TRBJ2-3, with 14 bases aligning to TRBD2. CDR3 size: 16 residues. Per germline, CDR1 SGHRS and CDR2 YFSETQ. The V gene end was trimmed by 5 bases and the J gene end by 5 bases; junction bases not matched to a gene: 7. In DNA form, the CDR3 reads TGCGCCAGCAGAGAAGGGACTAGCGGGAGTAGAGATACGCAGTATTTT. As protein: CASREGTSGSRDTQYF.

The J gene is TRBJ1-2, the V gene TRBV7-9, with 7 bases that match TRBD1. With V trimmed by 5 bases and J by 3 bases, 6 bases remained unmatched. The germline V gene encodes CDR1 SEHNR and CDR2 FQNEAQ (reference sequence). There are 14 residues in the CDR3. CDR3 DNA: TGTGCCAGCAGCCCTTCCGGGACAGACTATGGCTACACCTTC. Protein sequence: CASSPSGTDYGYTF.

The J gene is TRBJ2-7, the V gene TRBV28; D unclear. Germline V CDR1 and CDR2: MDHEN, SYDVKM. This CDR3 contains 15 residues. Trimming stripped 6 bases from V and 2 bases from J, with 17 bases between. This CDR3 reads CASSRAAFLTYEQYF. DNA for the CDR3: TGTGCCAGCAGCCGCGCGGCGTTCCTCACCTACGAGCAGTACTTC. Full variable domain (remainder filled in from reference TRBV28 and TRBJ2-7): DVKVTQSSRYLVKRTGEKVFLECVQDMDHENMFWYRQDPGLGLRLIYFSYDVKMKEKGDIPEGYSVSREKKERFSLILESASTNQTSMYLCASSRAAFLTYEQYFGPGTRLTVT.

V usage is TRBV28 and J usage is TRBJ2-7, with 13 positions matching TRBD2. The CDR3 totals 15 residues. The germline V gene has CDR1 MDHEN and CDR2 SYDVKM. V shed 5 bases, J shed 2 bases, and the junction held 3 bases outside the gene matches. The CDR3 region has the DNA TGTGCCAGCAGTCCAGGGACTAGCGGGACCTACGAGCAGTACTTC. Translating it yields CASSPGTSGTYEQYF.

This clone was counted a single time. This chain links TRBV28 with TRBJ2-7; a weak D match, TRBD1 (5 bases). CDR3 length equals 13 residues. The germline gives CDR1 MDHEN, CDR2 SYDVKM. Trimming stripped 8 bases from V and 1 base from J, with 12 bases between. In nucleotides, the CDR3 is TGTGCCAGCCAAGGGGCCCTATCCTACGAGCAGTACTTC. Protein sequence: CASQGALSYEQYF.

The V call is TRBV7-9, the J call TRBJ2-3; perhaps TRBD1 as D (6 bases). The germline V and J ends were trimmed by 5 bases and 0 bases, with 12 bases remaining between them. Germline-derived CDR1 and CDR2 are SEHNR and FQNEAQ (reference sequence). The CDR3 is made up of 15 amino acids. CDR3 in DNA: TGTGCCAGCAGCCTGGGACAAGCGAGCACAGATACGCAGTATTTT. This codes for CASSLGQASTDTQYF. Filled out from reference TRBV7-9 and TRBJ2-3, the complete variable domain reads DTGVSQNPRHKITKRGQNVTFRCDPISEHNRLYWYRQTLGQGPEFLTYFQNEAQLEKSRLLSDRFSAERPKGSFSTLEIQRTEQGDSAMYLCASSLGQASTDTQYFGPGTRLTVL.

The rearrangement links TRBV5-5 to TRBJ1-1, with 11 bases matching TRBD1. This CDR3 contains 15 residues. Looked up from germline, CDR1 is SGHKS and CDR2 is YYEKEE (reference sequence). With 0 bases clipped from V and 4 bases from J, the junction kept 2 bases outside the gene matches. CDR3 nucleotide sequence: TGTGCCAGCAGCTTGGAGGGACAGGGGGGCACTGAAGCTTTCTTT. Translating it yields CASSLEGQGGTEAFF.

The chain combines TRBV6-1 with TRBJ1-1, with D unresolved. Germline assignment: CDR1 MNHNS and CDR2 SASEGT. The germline V and J ends were trimmed by 7 bases and 6 bases, with 15 bases remaining between them. The CDR3 totals 13 residues. The CDR3 protein is CASTGLEKAEAFF. CDR3 sequence (DNA): TGTGCCAGCACCGGACTAGAAAAAGCTGAAGCTTTCTTT.